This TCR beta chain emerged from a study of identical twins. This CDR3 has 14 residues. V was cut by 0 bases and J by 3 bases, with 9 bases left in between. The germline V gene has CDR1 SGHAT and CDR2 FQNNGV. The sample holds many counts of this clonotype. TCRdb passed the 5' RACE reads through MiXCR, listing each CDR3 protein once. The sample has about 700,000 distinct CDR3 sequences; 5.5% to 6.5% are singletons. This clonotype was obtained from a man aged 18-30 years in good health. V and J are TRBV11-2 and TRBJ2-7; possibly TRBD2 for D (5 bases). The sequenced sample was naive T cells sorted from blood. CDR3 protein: CASSLDQRLYEQYF. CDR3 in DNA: TGTGCCAGCAGCTTAGACCAGCGGCTCTACGAGCAGTACTTC.